This record covers a single TCR beta chain. Its specificity is not known. This entry is derived from a study of blood T cells in healthy people across ages. Study-level points and caveats: Per million T cells, the diversity of TCR beta decreased roughly linearly as age advanced. Higher diversity, along with more naive CD4+ cells, distinguished long-lived donors from aged donors.

Primers used in a second PCR of roughly 6 to 12 cycles were a sample-barcoded 5' primer and a J-beta primer mix. TCRdb fed the 5' RACE reads into MiXCR, producing one record per CDR3 protein. The sample lists some 1.6 million distinct CDR3 sequences, almost 35% seen once, with about 11% in the top ten. Material: blood. This TCR came from a woman aged 25-40 years in good health.

For the CDR3, the DNA is TGTGCCAGCAGTGAATCACCTTCTGGATATGGCTACACCTTC. It encodes CASSESPSGYGYTF. This chain joins TRBV6-1 and TRBJ1-2, with unresolved D. V was shortened by 2 bases and J by 5 bases, with 12 bases between the two germline ends. CDR1 is MNHNS, CDR2 SASEGT, per germline. The CDR3 totals 14 residues.